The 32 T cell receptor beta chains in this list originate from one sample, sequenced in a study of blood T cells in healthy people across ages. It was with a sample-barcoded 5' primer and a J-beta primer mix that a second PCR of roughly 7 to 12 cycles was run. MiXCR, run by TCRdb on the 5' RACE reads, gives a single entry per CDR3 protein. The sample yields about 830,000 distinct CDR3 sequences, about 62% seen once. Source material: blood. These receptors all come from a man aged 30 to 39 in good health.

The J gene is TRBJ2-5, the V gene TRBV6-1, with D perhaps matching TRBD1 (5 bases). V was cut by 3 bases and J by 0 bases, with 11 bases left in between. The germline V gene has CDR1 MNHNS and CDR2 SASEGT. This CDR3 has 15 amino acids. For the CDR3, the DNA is TGTGCCAGCAGTGATAGCAGGGAATACCAAGAGACCCAGTACTTC. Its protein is CASSDSREYQETQYF.

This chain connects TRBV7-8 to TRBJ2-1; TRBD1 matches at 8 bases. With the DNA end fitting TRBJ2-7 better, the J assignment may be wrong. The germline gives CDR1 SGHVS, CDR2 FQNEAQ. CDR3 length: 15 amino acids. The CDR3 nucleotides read TGTGCCAGCAGCCCCCGACAGGGGATGTACAATGAGCAGTACTTC. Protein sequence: CASSPRQGMYNEQYF.

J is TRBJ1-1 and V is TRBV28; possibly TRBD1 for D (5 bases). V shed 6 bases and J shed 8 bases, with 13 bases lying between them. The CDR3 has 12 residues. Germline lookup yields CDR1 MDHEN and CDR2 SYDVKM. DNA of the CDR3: TGTGCCAGCAGCCGAAGGGACGGGGAAGCTTTCTTT. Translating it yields CASSRRDGEAFF.

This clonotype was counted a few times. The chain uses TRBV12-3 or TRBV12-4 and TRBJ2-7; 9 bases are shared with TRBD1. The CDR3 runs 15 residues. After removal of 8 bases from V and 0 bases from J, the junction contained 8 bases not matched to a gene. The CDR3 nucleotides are TGTGCCAGCTCAACACCGGGACAGGGCTCCTACGAGCAGTACTTC. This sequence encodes CASSTPGQGSYEQYF.

The CDR3: CSARALAGGPYNEQFF. The CDR3 nucleotides read TGCAGTGCTAGAGCACTAGCGGGGGGGCCCTACAATGAGCAGTTCTTC. The rearrangement joins TRBV20-1 to TRBJ2-1; 13 bases agree with TRBD2. In germline, CDR1 is DFQATT, CDR2 SNEGSKA (reference sequence). V lost 1 base to trimming and J lost 2 bases; unmatched junction nucleotides: 2. This CDR3 comprises 16 residues.

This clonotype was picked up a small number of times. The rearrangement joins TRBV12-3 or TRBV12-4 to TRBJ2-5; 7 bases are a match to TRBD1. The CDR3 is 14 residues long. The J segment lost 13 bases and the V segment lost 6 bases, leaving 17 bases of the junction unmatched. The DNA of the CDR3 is TGTGCCAGCAGCCCTCCCCGGGACAGCCCTAAACGGTACTTC. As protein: CASSPPRDSPKRYF.

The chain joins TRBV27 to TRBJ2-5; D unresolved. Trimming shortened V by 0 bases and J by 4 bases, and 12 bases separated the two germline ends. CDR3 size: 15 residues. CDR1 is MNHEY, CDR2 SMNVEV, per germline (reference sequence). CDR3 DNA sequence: TGTGCCAGCAGTTTATCTCTCAGCGCCCCAGAGACCCAGTACTTC. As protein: CASSLSLSAPETQYF.

CDR3 DNA: TGCGCCAGCAGCAGTAGCGGGGGGGGCACAGATACGCAGTATTTT. Protein: CASSSSGGGTDTQYF. The chain links TRBV5-1 to TRBJ2-3; 11 nucleotides align to TRBD2. J was trimmed by 1 base and V by 4 bases; bases with no gene match: 2. Germline values: CDR1 SGHRS, CDR2 YFSETQ. The CDR3 extends over 15 amino acids.

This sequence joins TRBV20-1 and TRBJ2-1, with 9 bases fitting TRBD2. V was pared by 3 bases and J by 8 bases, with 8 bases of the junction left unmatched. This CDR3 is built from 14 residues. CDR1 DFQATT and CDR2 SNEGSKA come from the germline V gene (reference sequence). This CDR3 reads CSASSGLAFDEQFF. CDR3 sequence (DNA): TGCAGTGCTAGTAGCGGACTAGCGTTCGATGAGCAGTTCTTC.

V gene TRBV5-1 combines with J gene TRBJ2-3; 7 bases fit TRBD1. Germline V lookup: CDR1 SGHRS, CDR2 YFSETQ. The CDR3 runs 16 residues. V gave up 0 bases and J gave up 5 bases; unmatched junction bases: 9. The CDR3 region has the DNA TGCGCCAGCAGCTTGGCGTTGGGTCAGGGGGAAGATACGCAGTATTTT. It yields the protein CASSLALGQGEDTQYF.

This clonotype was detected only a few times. The chain's CDR3 is CASSYLHYEQYF. For the CDR3, the DNA is TGTGCCAGCAGTTACCTCCATTACGAGCAGTACTTC. The V call is TRBV6-2 or TRBV6-3, the J call TRBJ2-4; no clear D. The end of the DNA fits TRBJ2-7 better, so the J call may be wrong. Germline loops: CDR1 MNHEY, CDR2 SVGEGT. This CDR3 comprises 12 residues.

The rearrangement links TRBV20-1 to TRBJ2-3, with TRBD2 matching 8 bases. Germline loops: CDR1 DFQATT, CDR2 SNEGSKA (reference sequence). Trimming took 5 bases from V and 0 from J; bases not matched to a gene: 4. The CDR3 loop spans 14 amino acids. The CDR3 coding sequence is TGCAGTGCTCGGACTAGCCTCAGCACAGATACGCAGTATTTT. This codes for CSARTSLSTDTQYF.

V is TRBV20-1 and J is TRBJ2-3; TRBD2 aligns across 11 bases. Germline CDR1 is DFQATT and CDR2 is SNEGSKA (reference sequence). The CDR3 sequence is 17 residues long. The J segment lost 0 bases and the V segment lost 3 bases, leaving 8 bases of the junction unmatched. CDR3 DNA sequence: TGCAGTGCTAGCCGGGCGACTAGCGGGATCAGCACAGATACGCAGTATTTT. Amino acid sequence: CSASRATSGISTDTQYF.

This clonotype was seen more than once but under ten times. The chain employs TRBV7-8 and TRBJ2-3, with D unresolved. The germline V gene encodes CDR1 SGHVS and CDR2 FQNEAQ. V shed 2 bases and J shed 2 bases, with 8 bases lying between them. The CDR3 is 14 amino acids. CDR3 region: CASSLRLNTDTQYF. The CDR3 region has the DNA TGTGCCAGCAGCTTACGGCTAAACACAGATACGCAGTATTTT. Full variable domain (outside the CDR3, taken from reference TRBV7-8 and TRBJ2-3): GAGVSQSPRYKVAKRGQDVALRCDPISGHVSLFWYQQALGQGPEFLTYFQNEAQLDKSGLPSDRFFAERPEGSVSTLKIQRTQQEDSAVYLCASSLRLNTDTQYFGPGTRLTVL.

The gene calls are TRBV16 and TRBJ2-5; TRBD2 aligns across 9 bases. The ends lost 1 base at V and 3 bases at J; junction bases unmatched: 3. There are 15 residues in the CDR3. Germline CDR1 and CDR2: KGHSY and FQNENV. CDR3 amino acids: CASSQFASGKETQYF. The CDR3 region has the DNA TGTGCCAGCAGCCAATTTGCTAGCGGGAAAGAGACCCAGTACTTC.

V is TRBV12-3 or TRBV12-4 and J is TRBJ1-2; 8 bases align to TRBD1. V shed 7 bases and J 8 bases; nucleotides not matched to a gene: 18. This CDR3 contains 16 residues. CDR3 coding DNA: TGTGCCAGCACCTTAGGAGACAGGGGCCGACGCTACGGCTACACCTTC. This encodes CASTLGDRGRRYGYTF.

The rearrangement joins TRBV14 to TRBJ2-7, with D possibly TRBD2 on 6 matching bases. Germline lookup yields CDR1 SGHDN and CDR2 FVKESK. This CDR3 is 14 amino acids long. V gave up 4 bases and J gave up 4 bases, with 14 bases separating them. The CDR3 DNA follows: TGTGCCAGCAGCCCCGGGGGATCAATTTACGAGCAGTACTTC. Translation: CASSPGGSIYEQYF.

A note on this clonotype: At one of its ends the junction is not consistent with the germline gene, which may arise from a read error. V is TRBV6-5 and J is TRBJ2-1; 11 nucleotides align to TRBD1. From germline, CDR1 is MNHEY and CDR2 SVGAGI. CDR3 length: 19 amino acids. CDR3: CASSYSGTGGLSSYNEQFF. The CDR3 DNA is TGTGCCAGTAGTTACTCGGGGACAGGGGGTCTTAGCTCCTACAATGAGCAGTTCTTC.

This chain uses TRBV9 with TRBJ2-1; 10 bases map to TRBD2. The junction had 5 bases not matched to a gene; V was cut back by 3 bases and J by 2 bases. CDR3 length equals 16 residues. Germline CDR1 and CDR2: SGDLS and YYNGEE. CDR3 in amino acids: CASSGSGGLAYNEQFF. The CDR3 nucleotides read TGTGCCAGCAGCGGTAGCGGGGGGTTAGCCTACAATGAGCAGTTCTTC.

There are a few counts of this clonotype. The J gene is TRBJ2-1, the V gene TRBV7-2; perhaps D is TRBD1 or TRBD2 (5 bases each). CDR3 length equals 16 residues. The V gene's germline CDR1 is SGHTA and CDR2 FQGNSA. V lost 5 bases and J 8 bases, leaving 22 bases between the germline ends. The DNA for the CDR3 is TGTGCCAGCAGCCCTAATCCGGGACCCCTCTGGGATGAGCAGTTCTTC. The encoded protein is CASSPNPGPLWDEQFF.

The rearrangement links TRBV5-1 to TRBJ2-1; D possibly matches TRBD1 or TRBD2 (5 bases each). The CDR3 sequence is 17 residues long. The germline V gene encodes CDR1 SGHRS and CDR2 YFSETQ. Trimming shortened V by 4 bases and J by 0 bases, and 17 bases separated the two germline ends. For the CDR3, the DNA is TGCGCCAGCAGCCGGGGCCCGTACCAGAGCTCCTACAATGAGCAGTTCTTC. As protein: CASSRGPYQSSYNEQFF.

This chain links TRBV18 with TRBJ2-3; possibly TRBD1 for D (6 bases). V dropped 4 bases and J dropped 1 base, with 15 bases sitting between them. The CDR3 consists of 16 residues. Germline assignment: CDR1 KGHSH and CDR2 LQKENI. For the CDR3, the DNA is TGTGCCAGCTCACGGACCGGACAGTCTGGCACAGATACGCAGTATTTT. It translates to CASSRTGQSGTDTQYF. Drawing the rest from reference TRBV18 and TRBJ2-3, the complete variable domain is NAGVMQNPRHLVRRRGQEARLRCSPMKGHSHVYWYRQLPEEGLKFMVYLQKENIIDESGMPKERFSAEFPKEGPSILRIQQVVRGDSAAYFCASSRTGQSGTDTQYFGPGTRLTVL.

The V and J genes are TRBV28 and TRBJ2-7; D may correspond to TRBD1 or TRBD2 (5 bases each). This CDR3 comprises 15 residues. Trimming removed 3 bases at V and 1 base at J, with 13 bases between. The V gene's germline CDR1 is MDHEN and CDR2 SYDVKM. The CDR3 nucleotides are TGTGCCAGCAGTTTCGGAAGAGGGGTTTCCTACGAGCAGTACTTC. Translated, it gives CASSFGRGVSYEQYF.

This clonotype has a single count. This CDR3 is CASSFTPQGYNSPLHF. CDR3 DNA: TGTGCCAGCAGCTTCACCCCGCAGGGTTATAATTCACCCCTCCACTTT. The chain carries TRBV7-2 and TRBJ1-6; D may be TRBD1 (5 bases). V lost 3 bases, J lost 4 bases, and 13 bases lay in between. The CDR3 covers 16 residues. The V gene's germline CDR1 is SGHTA and CDR2 FQGNSA.

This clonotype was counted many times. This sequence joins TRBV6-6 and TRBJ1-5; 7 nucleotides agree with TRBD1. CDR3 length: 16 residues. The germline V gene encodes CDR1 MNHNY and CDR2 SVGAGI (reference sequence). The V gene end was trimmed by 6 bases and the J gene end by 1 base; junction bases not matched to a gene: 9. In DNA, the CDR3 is TGTGCCAGCAGACCCCGGACAGGAGGAAGCAATCAGCCCCAGCATTTT. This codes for CASRPRTGGSNQPQHF.

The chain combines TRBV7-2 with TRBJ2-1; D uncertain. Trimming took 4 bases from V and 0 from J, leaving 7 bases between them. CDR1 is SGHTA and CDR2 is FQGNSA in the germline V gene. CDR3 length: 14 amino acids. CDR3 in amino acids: CASSSTFSYNEQFF. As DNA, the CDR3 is TGTGCCAGCAGCTCAACATTCTCCTACAATGAGCAGTTCTTC.

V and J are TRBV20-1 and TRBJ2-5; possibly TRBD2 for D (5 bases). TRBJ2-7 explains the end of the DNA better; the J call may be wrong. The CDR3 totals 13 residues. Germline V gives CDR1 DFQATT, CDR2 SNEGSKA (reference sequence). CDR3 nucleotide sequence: TGCAGTGTCCCACAGAGGGAGATCCACGAGCAGTACTTC. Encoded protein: CSVPQREIHEQYF.

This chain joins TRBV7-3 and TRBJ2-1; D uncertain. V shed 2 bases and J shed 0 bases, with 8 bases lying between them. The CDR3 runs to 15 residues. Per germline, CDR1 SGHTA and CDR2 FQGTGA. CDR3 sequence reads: CASSLVLSSYNEQFF. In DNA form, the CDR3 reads TGTGCCAGCAGCTTAGTCTTGTCCTCCTACAATGAGCAGTTCTTC.

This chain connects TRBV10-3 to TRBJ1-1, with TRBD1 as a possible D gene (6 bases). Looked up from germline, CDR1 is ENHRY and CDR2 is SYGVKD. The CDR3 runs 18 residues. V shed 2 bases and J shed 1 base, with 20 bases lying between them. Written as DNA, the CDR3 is TGTGCCATCAGTGAGCCCCGGGGGCTTCAGGGTGGGAACACTGAAGCTTTCTTT. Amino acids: CAISEPRGLQGGNTEAFF.

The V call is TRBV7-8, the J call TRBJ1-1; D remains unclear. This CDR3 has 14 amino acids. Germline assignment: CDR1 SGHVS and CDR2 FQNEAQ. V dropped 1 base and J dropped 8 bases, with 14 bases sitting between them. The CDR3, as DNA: TGTGCCAGCAGCTTAGGGAGGCGTCTGCAAGAAGCTTTCTTT. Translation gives CASSLGRRLQEAFF.

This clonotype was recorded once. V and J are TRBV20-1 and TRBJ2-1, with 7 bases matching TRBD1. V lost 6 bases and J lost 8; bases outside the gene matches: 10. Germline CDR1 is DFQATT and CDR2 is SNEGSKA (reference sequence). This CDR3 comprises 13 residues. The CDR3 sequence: CSARGTQRYEQFF. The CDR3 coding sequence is TGCAGTGCCAGGGGGACCCAGCGGTATGAGCAGTTCTTC.

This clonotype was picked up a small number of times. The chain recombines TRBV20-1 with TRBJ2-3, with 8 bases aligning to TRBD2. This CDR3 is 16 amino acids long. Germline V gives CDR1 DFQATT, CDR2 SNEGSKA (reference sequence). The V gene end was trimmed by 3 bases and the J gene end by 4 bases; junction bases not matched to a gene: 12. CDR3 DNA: TGCAGTGCTAGTAGCGGGAATCACCACTTCCCAGATACGCAGTATTTT. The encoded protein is CSASSGNHHFPDTQYF.